The sequence of this T cell receptor beta chain was determined in a study of cytomegalovirus exposure and HLA in healthy donors. Overall study: Roughly 80 million unique TCRs from HLA-typed donors made up an early data release. Genotyping of hundreds of donors showed that 80% to 90% belonged to the Caucasian-associated ancestry cluster.

PCR amplification relied on 60 Vbeta primers (plus 13 Jbeta primers). TCRdb's copy holds only in-frame clones and misses some; the assay was immunoSEQ multiplex PCR. In the table there are around 140,000 clones, 75% to 90% of which are singletons. CDR3 length: 14 amino acids. With 7 bases clipped from V and 4 bases from J, the junction kept 9 bases outside the gene matches. Looked up from germline, CDR1 is MGHDK and CDR2 is SYGVNS. On this clone itself: Its antigen is not identified.

Study findings and constraints: In a later analysis, productive TCRs from donors in an Asian-associated ancestry cluster reportedly carried fewer N-insertions than the cohort mean.

The sample taken for sequencing was PBMCs. This rearrangement joins TRBV25-1 to TRBJ2-5; the match to TRBD1 covers 7 bases. This TCR was recovered from a woman aged 50 to 60 in good health and CMV-seropositive. The CDR3 is CASTNRGEGETQYF. The CDR3 coding sequence is TGTGCCAGCACCAACAGGGGCGAGGGAGAGACCCAGTACTTC.